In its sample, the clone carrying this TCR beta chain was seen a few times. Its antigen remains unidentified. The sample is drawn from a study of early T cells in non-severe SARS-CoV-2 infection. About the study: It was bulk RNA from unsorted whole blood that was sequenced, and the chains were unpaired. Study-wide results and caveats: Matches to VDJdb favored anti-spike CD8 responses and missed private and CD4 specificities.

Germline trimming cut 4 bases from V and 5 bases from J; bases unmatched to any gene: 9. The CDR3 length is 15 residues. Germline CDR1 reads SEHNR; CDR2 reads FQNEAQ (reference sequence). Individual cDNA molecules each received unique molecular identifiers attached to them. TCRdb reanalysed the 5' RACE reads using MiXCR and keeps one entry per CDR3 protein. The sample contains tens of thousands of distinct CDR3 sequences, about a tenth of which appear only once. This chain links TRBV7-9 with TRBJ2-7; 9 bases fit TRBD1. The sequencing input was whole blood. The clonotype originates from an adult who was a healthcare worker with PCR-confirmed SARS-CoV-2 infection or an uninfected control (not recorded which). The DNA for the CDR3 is TGTGCCAGCAGCTACCCGGGACAGGGTGTCGACGAGCAGTACTTC. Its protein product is CASSYPGQGVDEQYF.